The 18 T cell receptor beta chains given below trace back to one sample, sequenced in a study of OX40 agonist ivuxolimab in advanced cancers. The library came from the immunoSEQ multiplex PCR assay. Entries here come from immuneACCESS through TCRdb and include only in-frame sequences with V and J called. Some clones fail to appear in such tables; in the studies checked, an unresolved V gene covers under half of the shortfall, and the cause of the remainder is unknown. Across this sample there are 45,000 to 65,000 clones, with 80% to 90% seen only once. The ten largest make up nearly 0.7% of the sample. This specimen consisted of CD4+ or CD8+ T cells sorted from blood, obtained in a trial of the OX40 agonist ivuxolimab. These receptors were taken from an adult with an advanced solid tumor such as melanoma, head and neck, liver or kidney cancer.

In this sample, this clone turned up a few times. CDR3 region: CASSPVGQGNSPLHF. The CDR3 DNA sequence: TGTGCCAGCTCACCAGTCGGACAGGGTAATTCACCCCTCCACTTT. V is TRBV18 and J is TRBJ1-6; TRBD1 aligns across 8 bases. The length of the CDR3 is 15 residues. From germline, CDR1 is KGHSH and CDR2 LQKENI. After removal of 2 bases from V and 6 bases from J, the junction contained 3 bases not matched to a gene.

The chain is built from TRBV11-1 and TRBJ2-3; 9 nucleotides line up with TRBD2. Losses at the gene ends were 5 bases for V and 5 bases for J; bases not matched to a gene: 11. The germline gives CDR1 SGHAT, CDR2 FQDESV (reference sequence). CDR3 size: 16 residues. The CDR3 DNA follows: TGTGCCAGCAGCGCGCTCCGGACTAGCGAAGGAGATACGCAGTATTTT. It yields the protein CASSALRTSEGDTQYF.

Only one count was recorded for this clone. This chain uses TRBV6-6 with TRBJ1-6; no reliable D call. The germline V and J ends were trimmed by 8 bases and 1 base, with 6 bases remaining between them. This CDR3 has 13 amino acids. Germline loops: CDR1 MNHNY, CDR2 SVGAGI (reference sequence). This CDR3 reads CASGQSYNSPLHF. CDR3 nucleotides: TGTGCCAGCGGGCAGTCCTATAATTCACCCCTCCACTTT.

V is TRBV6-1 and J is TRBJ1-1, with D perhaps TRBD1 (5 bases). Per the germline V gene, CDR1 is MNHNS and CDR2 is SASEGT. CDR3 length equals 14 residues. The V gene lost 3 bases and the J gene lost 0 bases, with 8 bases spanning the gap. For the CDR3, the DNA is TGTGCCAGCAGTGAGTCCAGGGTGAACACTGAAGCTTTCTTT. Its translation is CASSESRVNTEAFF.

The V and J genes are TRBV18 and TRBJ1-2, with TRBD1 matching over 9 bases. The CDR3 runs 17 residues. Per germline, CDR1 KGHSH and CDR2 LQKENI. The junction had 11 bases not matched to a gene; V was cut back by 5 bases and J by 1 base. CDR3 sequence reads: CASSTLGTGIINYGYTF. The CDR3 coding sequence is TGTGCCAGCTCAACACTTGGGACAGGGATCATTAACTATGGCTACACCTTC. The whole variable domain, filled in from reference TRBV18 and TRBJ1-2, reads NAGVMQNPRHLVRRRGQEARLRCSPMKGHSHVYWYRQLPEEGLKFMVYLQKENIIDESGMPKERFSAEFPKEGPSILRIQQVVRGDSAAYFCASSTLGTGIINYGYTFGSGTRLTVV.

This clone was seen just once. V is TRBV2 and J is TRBJ2-1; D might be TRBD1 (5 bases). Per the germline V gene, CDR1 is SNHLY and CDR2 is FYNNEI. The V end was cut by 6 bases, the J end by 1 base, with 13 bases between. The CDR3 covers 15 residues. As DNA, the CDR3 is TGTGCCAGCAGGGTTAGGGGCGCGTCCTACAATGAGCAGTTCTTC. Protein product: CASRVRGASYNEQFF.

CDR3 bases: TGTGCCAGCAGCTTGGAGCCTAGCCCGGTGAGAGAGACCCAGTACTTC. This codes for CASSLEPSPVRETQYF. The chain links TRBV5-4 to TRBJ2-5; maybe TRBD2 (5 bases). CDR1 SGHNT and CDR2 YYREEE come from the germline V gene (reference sequence). Trimming removed 0 bases at V and 4 bases at J, with 16 bases between. The CDR3 length is 16 residues.

The genes are TRBV14 and TRBJ2-3; TRBD1 agrees at 12 bases. V was pared by 4 bases and J by 10 bases, with 12 bases of the junction left unmatched. The CDR3 covers 16 residues. Looked up from germline, CDR1 is SGHDN and CDR2 is FVKESK. This chain's CDR3 is CASSPRAGTGGVPQYF. The CDR3 DNA sequence: TGTGCCAGCAGCCCGCGGGCTGGGACAGGGGGCGTTCCGCAGTATTTT.

The rearrangement joins TRBV28 to TRBJ1-1; D possibly corresponds to TRBD1 (6 bases). V lost 5 bases, J lost 0 bases, and 16 bases lay in between. The CDR3 runs 16 residues. The germline CDR1 and CDR2 sequences are MDHEN and SYDVKM. The DNA for the CDR3 is TGTGCCAGCAGTCCACAGGGAGGGGGTTTGAACACTGAAGCTTTCTTT. Its protein product is CASSPQGGGLNTEAFF.

The V and J genes are TRBV7-2 and TRBJ2-7, with a possible D match to TRBD2 (6 bases). The CDR3 is 14 amino acids. The germline V and J ends were trimmed by 5 bases and 10 bases, with 21 bases remaining between them. CDR1 is SGHTA and CDR2 is FQGNSA in the germline V gene. This CDR3 is CASSIGLTRAPQYF. CDR3 bases: TGTGCCAGCAGCATCGGACTAACTCGGGCCCCTCAGTACTTC. The full variable domain, with the rest looked up from reference TRBV7-2 and TRBJ2-7, is GAGVSQSPSNKVTEKGKDVELRCDPISGHTALYWYRQSLGQGLEFLIYFQGNSAPDKSGLPSDRFSAERTGGSVSTLTIQRTQQEDSAVYLCASSIGLTRAPQYFGPGTRLTVT.

Sample share makes this clone medium-sized (0.01 to 0.1%). V is TRBV21-1 and J is TRBJ1-4. TRBV21-1 is tagged as a pseudogene. There are 13 residues in the CDR3. The CDR3 loop is CAYWGGANEKLFF. The CDR3 DNA is TGTGCCTACTGGGGAGGGGCTAATGAAAAACTGTTTTTT.

The rearrangement joins TRBV6-6 to TRBJ2-7; tentative D call: TRBD1 (5 bases). Deletions cut 5 bases from V and 12 bases from J, with 14 bases between. Germline V gene sequence: CDR1 MNHNY, CDR2 SVGAGI (reference sequence). This CDR3 spans 11 amino acids. CDR3 loop: CASSEFRAGYF. Here the CDR3 DNA reads TGTGCCAGCAGTGAATTCAGGGCCGGGTACTTC.

This clone was seen a single time. This chain uses TRBV9 with TRBJ2-2; D is perhaps TRBD1 (6 bases). Germline V gene sequence: CDR1 SGDLS, CDR2 YYNGEE. The CDR3 totals 15 residues. Trimming took 2 bases from V and 5 from J, leaving 13 bases between them. The CDR3 coding sequence is TGTGCCAGCAGCGTTCAGGGGCTTGTGACCGGGGAGCTGTTTTTT. Its translation is CASSVQGLVTGELFF.

This rearrangement joins TRBV19 to TRBJ2-2; TRBD1 is a possible D gene (7 bases). Germline values: CDR1 LNHDA, CDR2 SQIVND (reference sequence). V was trimmed by 3 bases and J by 3 bases, leaving 14 bases between them. This CDR3 is built from 16 residues. The CDR3 coding sequence is TGTGCCAGTAGTATCAGGGGGAGGATGGACACCGGGGAGCTGTTTTTT. Encoded protein: CASSIRGRMDTGELFF.

This sequence joins TRBV13 and TRBJ2-1; 10 bases are a match to TRBD2. The CDR3 spans 16 residues. The ends lost 5 bases at V and 9 bases at J; junction bases unmatched: 13. CDR1 is PRHDT and CDR2 is FYEKMQ in the germline V gene (reference sequence). The CDR3 region is CASSPSGAGGLSEQFF. The CDR3 DNA reads TGTGCCAGCAGCCCCTCGGGAGCGGGGGGGCTGAGTGAGCAGTTCTTC.

The CDR3 protein is CARSSNGTGGRTKGYEQYF. CDR3 nucleotide sequence: TGTGCCAGAAGCTCCAACGGGACAGGGGGTCGTACGAAAGGTTACGAGCAGTACTTC. The chain uses TRBV5-3 and TRBJ2-7; 11 bases fit TRBD1. TRBV5-3 is marked as an open reading frame, function uncertain. The ends lost 3 bases at V and 4 bases at J; junction bases unmatched: 18. CDR3 length equals 19 residues.

V is TRBV12-5 and J is TRBJ1-1, with D unclear. The CDR3 totals 13 residues. Germline V lookup: CDR1 LGHNT, CDR2 FRNRAP. Trimming removed 1 base at V and 4 bases at J, with 7 bases between. CDR3 in amino acids: CASGLAGGTEAFF. The DNA of the CDR3 is TGTGCTAGTGGTTTGGCGGGTGGCACTGAAGCTTTCTTT.

The gene calls are TRBV6-1 and TRBJ2-1; 8 positions match TRBD1. The CDR3 spans 15 residues. Germline CDR1 MNHNS, CDR2 SASEGT. V trimming: 7 bases; J trimming: 6 bases; junction bases outside the gene matches: 11. The CDR3 protein is CASTRDRPGGNEQFF. CDR3 DNA: TGTGCCAGCACGCGGGACAGGCCAGGGGGCAATGAGCAGTTCTTC.